Given below is one TCR beta chain in context. The germline V gene has CDR1 MNHEY and CDR2 SVGAGI. V gave up 10 bases and J gave up 3 bases, with 12 bases separating them. The CDR3 is made up of 13 amino acids. The authors' processing: By means of reference gene primer amplification, nucleated cell counts were estimated. Only in-frame clones appear in the TCRdb table, and some are missing; sequencing was by immunoSEQ multiplex PCR. The D gene and trimming were derived from the DNA, and the V and J assignments and clone size from that table. The sample has fewer than 300,000 clones, 91% seen once. The sample originates from a study of blood T cell repertoires in COVID-19.

The sample consisted of peripheral blood. The clonotype originates from a person between 18 and 35 years old with COVID-19, enrolled during active disease. V is TRBV6-5 and J is TRBJ2-2; possibly TRBD2 for D (6 bases). CDR3 coding DNA: TGTGCCATTATAGGAGGGTACACCGGGGAGCTGTTTTTT. Its translation: CAIIGGYTGELFF.